Following are 16 T cell receptor beta chains from one sample sequenced in a study of CD8 T cells in Susac syndrome. It was with random hexamers that about 0.45 to 1 ug RNA was reverse transcribed. TCRdb ran MiXCR on the immunoSEQ multiplex PCR reads and lists one entry per CDR3 protein. The table shows under 350,000 distinct CDR3 sequences, with around 90% occurring only once. Input material: CD4+ T cells from PBMCs. The receptors stem from a human donor with multiple sclerosis.

V and J are TRBV7-6 and TRBJ2-2; D might be TRBD1 (6 bases). This CDR3 spans 14 amino acids. Trimming took 6 bases from V and 6 from J, leaving 14 bases between them. Per the germline V gene, CDR1 is SGHVS and CDR2 is FNYEAQ. CDR3 sequence: CASSNRVQAGELFF. The CDR3 nucleotides are TGTGCCAGCAGTAACAGGGTTCAGGCCGGGGAGCTGTTTTTT.

The chain joins TRBV20-1 to TRBJ2-7; 14 positions agree with TRBD2. The CDR3 is 14 amino acids. Germline CDR1 is DFQATT and CDR2 is SNEGSKA (reference sequence). Germline trimming cut 6 bases from V and 3 bases from J; bases unmatched to any gene: 4. Here the CDR3 reads CSARTSGRYYEQYF. The CDR3 DNA follows: TGCAGTGCAAGGACTAGCGGGAGGTACTACGAGCAGTACTTC.

The rearrangement links TRBV7-3 to TRBJ1-5; D is ambiguous. Trimming took 4 bases from V and 9 from J, leaving 13 bases between them. Germline-derived CDR1 and CDR2 are SGHTA and FQGTGA. This CDR3 comprises 13 residues. This chain's CDR3 is CASSSHDRGPQHF. The CDR3 DNA sequence: TGTGCCAGCAGCTCACACGACCGGGGGCCCCAGCATTTT. Together with reference TRBV7-3 and TRBJ1-5, the CDR3 gives the full variable domain: GAGVSQTPSNKVTEKGKYVELRCDPISGHTALYWYRQSLGQGPEFLIYFQGTGAADDSGLPNDRFFAVRPEGSVSTLKIQRTERGDSAVYLCASSSHDRGPQHFGDGTRLSIL.

The V gene is TRBV7-9, the J gene TRBJ1-2; D unresolved. The CDR3 covers 15 residues. The germline gives CDR1 SEHNR, CDR2 FQNEAQ (reference sequence). V was clipped by 5 bases and J by 0 bases, with 13 bases between them. The CDR3 nucleotides are TGTGCCAGCAGCCTCAAAGCTGGGCCTAACTATGGCTACACCTTC. This translates into CASSLKAGPNYGYTF.

The V call is TRBV7-9, the J call TRBJ2-5; D unclear. The V and J ends lost 5 bases and 5 bases respectively, with 15 bases between them. The CDR3 consists of 14 residues. Germline-derived CDR1 and CDR2 are SEHNR and FQNEAQ (reference sequence). The CDR3 DNA follows: TGTGCCAGCAGCCCTAGGATTGGTTGGGAGACCCAGTACTTC. Translating it yields CASSPRIGWETQYF.

V is TRBV4-3 and J is TRBJ2-1; perhaps TRBD1 as D (5 bases). The CDR3 is 17 amino acids. CDR1 is LGHNA, CDR2 YSLEER, per germline. V shed 3 bases and J shed 0 bases, with 15 bases lying between them. CDR3 bases: TGCGCCAGCAGCCAGGGTCCAGGGCGGAGCTCCTACAATGAGCAGTTCTTC. Translated: CASSQGPGRSSYNEQFF.

The chain joins TRBV30 to TRBJ1-3; no definite D call. Deletions cut 4 bases from V and 4 bases from J, with 8 bases between. CDR3 length: 12 residues. CDR1 and CDR2 from the germline V gene are GTSNPN and SVGIG (reference sequence). DNA for the CDR3: TGTGCCTGGACACAAGGCGGAAACACCATATATTTT. Translating it yields CAWTQGGNTIYF.

The chain uses TRBV6-5 and TRBJ1-5, with D possibly TRBD1 on 6 matching bases. CDR3 length: 13 amino acids. Germline assignment: CDR1 MNHEY and CDR2 SVGAGI. Trimming shortened V by 2 bases and J by 6 bases, and 8 bases separated the two germline ends. Here the CDR3 reads CASSYRGAQPQHF. The CDR3 nucleotides read TGTGCCAGCAGTTACCGGGGGGCTCAGCCCCAGCATTTT.

This clonotype was observed once. This chain uses TRBV3-1 with TRBJ1-1; no definite D call. CDR1 is LGHDT, CDR2 YNNKEL, per germline (reference sequence). The CDR3 consists of 13 residues. The V and J ends lost 4 bases and 3 bases respectively, with 9 bases between them. CDR3 nucleotide sequence: TGTGCCAGCAGCCGCCTGGGGTACACTGAAGCTTTCTTT. Translated: CASSRLGYTEAFF.

The chain couples TRBV28 to TRBJ2-1; D is perhaps TRBD2 (6 bases). Per the germline V gene, CDR1 is MDHEN and CDR2 is SYDVKM. V shed 6 bases and J shed 10 bases, with 10 bases lying between them. This CDR3 is 11 amino acids long. CDR3 protein: CASRLTREQFF. The CDR3 DNA follows: TGTGCCAGCAGACTGACTAGAGAGCAGTTCTTC. The full variable domain, in which reference TRBV28 and TRBJ2-1 provide the parts outside the CDR3, is DVKVTQSSRYLVKRTGEKVFLECVQDMDHENMFWYRQDPGLGLRLIYFSYDVKMKEKGDIPEGYSVSREKKERFSLILESASTNQTSMYLCASRLTREQFFGPGTRLTVL.

The chain couples TRBV7-9 to TRBJ2-1; TRBD2 agrees at 9 bases. This CDR3 has 14 amino acids. The germline CDR1 and CDR2 sequences are SEHNR and FQNEAQ (reference sequence). J was trimmed by 9 bases and V by 5 bases; bases with no gene match: 8. The CDR3, as DNA: TGTGCCAGCAGCCCCAGCGGGGGGCGGGGTGAGCAGTTCTTC. Its protein is CASSPSGGRGEQFF. Full variable domain (rest looked up from reference TRBV7-9 and TRBJ2-1): DTGVSQNPRHKITKRGQNVTFRCDPISEHNRLYWYRQTLGQGPEFLTYFQNEAQLEKSRLLSDRFSAERPKGSFSTLEIQRTEQGDSAMYLCASSPSGGRGEQFFGPGTRLTVL.

The chain couples TRBV20-1 to TRBJ2-3; no firm D call. V lost 3 bases and J lost 5, with 15 bases in between. The CDR3 has 14 residues. Germline loops: CDR1 DFQATT, CDR2 SNEGSKA (reference sequence). DNA of the CDR3: TGCAGTGCTAGGCAAGACACCTCTCGAGATACGCAGTATTTT. As protein: CSARQDTSRDTQYF.

This clonotype was detected only once. The genes are TRBV6-1 and TRBJ1-1; 7 bases line up with TRBD1. Germline CDR1 is MNHNS and CDR2 is SASEGT. The CDR3 runs 14 residues. The V segment lost 7 bases and the J segment 7 bases; nucleotides outside the gene matches: 12. The CDR3 is CASKFSGGIFEAFF. The CDR3 region has the DNA TGTGCCAGCAAATTTTCAGGGGGTATATTTGAAGCTTTCTTT.

The chain carries TRBV2 and TRBJ2-5, with 9 positions matching TRBD2. The CDR3 spans 14 residues. Per germline, CDR1 SNHLY and CDR2 FYNNEI. J lost 5 bases, V lost 10 bases, and 11 bases had no gene match. CDR3 nucleotide sequence: TGTGCCAAGCAAGCCAGCGGGGGGCTGGAGACCCAGTACTTC. It specifies CAKQASGGLETQYF.

This chain uses TRBV7-3 with TRBJ2-1; TRBD2 is a possible D gene (5 bases). This CDR3 comprises 15 residues. Between the trimmed V and J ends, which lost 4 bases and 0 bases, there was a span of 10 bases. Germline loops: CDR1 SGHTA, CDR2 FQGTGA. The CDR3 DNA is TGTGCCAGCAGCTGGGCGGGTAGCTCCTACAATGAGCAGTTCTTC. Its translation: CASSWAGSSYNEQFF.

The count of this clonotype is one. The chain combines TRBV7-2 with TRBJ2-3; possibly TRBD2 for D (6 bases). The ends were cut back, 2 bases at V and 0 bases at J, with 12 bases in the middle. The CDR3 spans 16 residues. Germline loops: CDR1 SGHTA, CDR2 FQGNSA. The CDR3 spells CASSLIGGSSTDTQYF. CDR3 DNA: TGTGCCAGCAGCTTAATCGGGGGTTCTAGCACAGATACGCAGTATTTT.